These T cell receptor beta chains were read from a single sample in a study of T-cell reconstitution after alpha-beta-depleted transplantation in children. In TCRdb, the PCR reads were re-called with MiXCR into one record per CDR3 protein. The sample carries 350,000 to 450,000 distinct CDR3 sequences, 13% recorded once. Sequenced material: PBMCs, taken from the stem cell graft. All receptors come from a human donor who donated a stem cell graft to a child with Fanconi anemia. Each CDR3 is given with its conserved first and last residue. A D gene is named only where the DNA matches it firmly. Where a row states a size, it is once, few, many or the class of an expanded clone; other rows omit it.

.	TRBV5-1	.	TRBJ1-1	TGCGCCAGCAGCTTCTCCTTCGGACAGCAGAACACTGAAGCTTTCTTT	CASSFSFGQQNTEAFF
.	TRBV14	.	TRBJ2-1	TGTGCCAGCAGCCAAGTCTCGGGGCCCTACAATGAGCAGTTCTTC	CASSQVSGPYNEQFF
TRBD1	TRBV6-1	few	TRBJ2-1	TGTGCCAGCAAACCCGGGACAGGGGGCTACAATGAGCAGTTCTTC	CASKPGTGGYNEQFF
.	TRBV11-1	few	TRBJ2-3	TGTGCCAGCAGCTCCTCCGGTGGGGCCAGTGTGCAGGCGGACACAGATACGCAGTATTTT	CASSSSGGASVQADTDTQYF
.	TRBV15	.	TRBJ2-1	TGTGCCACCAGCAGAGATACGGCGGCTTGGCAGTTCTTC	CATSRDTAAWQFF
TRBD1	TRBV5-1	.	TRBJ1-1	TGCGCCAGCAGGGCCGGACAGGGAGAGAAAGCTTTCTTT	CASRAGQGEKAFF
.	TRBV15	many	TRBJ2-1	TGTGCCACCAGCAGAGAGGGACCCCTCAATGAGCAGTTCTTC	CATSREGPLNEQFF
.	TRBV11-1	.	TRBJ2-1	TGTGCCAGCAGCTTCGAATATTCCAATGAGCAGTTCTTC	CASSFEYSNEQFF
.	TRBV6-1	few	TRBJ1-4	TGTGCCAGCAGTGAAATGTGGGGGTCGGCCGAAAAACTGTTTTTT	CASSEMWGSAEKLFF
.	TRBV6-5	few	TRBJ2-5	TGTGCCAGCAGTTACTTAGACGGGACGGGAGAGACCCAGTACTTC	CASSYLDGTGETQYF
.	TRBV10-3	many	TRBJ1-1	TGTGCCATCAGAGTCGGGTTTTCGAACACTGAAGCTTTCTTT	CAIRVGFSNTEAFF
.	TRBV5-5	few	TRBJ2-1	TGTGCCAGCAGCTTTCAGGGGGAGGGTGAGCAGTTCTTC	CASSFQGEGEQFF
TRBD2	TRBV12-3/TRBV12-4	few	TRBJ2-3	TGTGCCAGCAGTCCGTTAACTAGCGGGGGTTCCCATAGCACAGATACGCAGTATTTT	CASSPLTSGGSHSTDTQYF
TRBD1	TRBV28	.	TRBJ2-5	TGTGCCAGCAGAACCGGGACAGGGCATGAGACCCAGTACTTC	CASRTGTGHETQYF
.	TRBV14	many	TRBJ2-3	TGTGCCAGCAGCCAAGCCGGGACACCGAGCACAGATACGCAGTATTTT	CASSQAGTPSTDTQYF
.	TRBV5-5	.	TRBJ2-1	TGTGCCAGCAGTAAGATCCGGGGAGCACTCTTCTACAATGAGCAGTTCTTC	CASSKIRGALFYNEQFF
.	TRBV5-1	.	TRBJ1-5	TGCGCCAGCAGCTTGGGAGTAGGCGACCCGATCAGACCCCAGCATTTT	CASSLGVGDPIRPQHF
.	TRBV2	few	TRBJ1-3	TGTGCCAGCAGTGAACAAGGGGGGTCAGGAAACACCATATATTTT	CASSEQGGSGNTIYF
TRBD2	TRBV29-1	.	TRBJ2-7	TGCAGCGTTGAGCGCCTAGCGGGCGGTAAGCAGTACTTC	CSVERLAGGKQYF
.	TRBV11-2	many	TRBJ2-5	TGTGCCAGCAGCTCACTCGGACAGCAAGAGACCCAGTACTTC	CASSSLGQQETQYF
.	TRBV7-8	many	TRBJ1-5	TGTGCCAGCAGCTTAGGCGTGAATCAGCCCCAGCATTTT	CASSLGVNQPQHF
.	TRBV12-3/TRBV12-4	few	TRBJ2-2	TGTGCCAGCACCGTAACGGGGAACACCGGGGAGCTGTTTTTT	CASTVTGNTGELFF
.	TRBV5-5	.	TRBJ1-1	TGTGCCAGCAGCTTGCGAGTACTTAGGGTGGCCAAGGGCACTGAAGCTTTCTTT	CASSLRVLRVAKGTEAFF
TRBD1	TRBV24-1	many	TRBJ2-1	TGTGCCACTTCACCGGGACAGGGAAACTATGAGCAGTTCTTC	CATSPGQGNYEQFF
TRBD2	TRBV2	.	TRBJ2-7	TGTGCCAGCATAGTGAGGGTTACTAGCGCTCTCGAGCAGTACTTC	CASIVRVTSALEQYF
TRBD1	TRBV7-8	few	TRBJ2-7	TGTGCCAGCAGCTTATCCGACAGGGGGTCCTACGAGCAGTACTTC	CASSLSDRGSYEQYF
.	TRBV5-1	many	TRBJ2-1	TGCGCCAGCAGCTTGGTTCCGGGGAACTACAATGAGCAGTTCTTC	CASSLVPGNYNEQFF
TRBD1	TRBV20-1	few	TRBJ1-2	TGCAGTGCAACCGACAGGGGGGGCTACACCTTC	CSATDRGGYTF
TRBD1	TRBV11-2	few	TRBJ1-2	TGTGCCAGCAGCTCTCCTGGGACAGCAGGTCTGTCTGGCTACACCTTC	CASSSPGTAGLSGYTF
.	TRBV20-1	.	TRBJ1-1	TGCAGTGCGTTTACAACCTCGGGACACCAGAACACTGAAGCTTTCTTT	CSAFTTSGHQNTEAFF
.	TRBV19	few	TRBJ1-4	TGTGCCAGTAGTATGAGGCCCGGGGGCCCTGAAAAACTGTTTTTT	CASSMRPGGPEKLFF
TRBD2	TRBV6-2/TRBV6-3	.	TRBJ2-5	TGTGCCAGCCGAGCTAGCGGGGGGGCCAAGACCCAGTACTTC	CASRASGGAKTQYF
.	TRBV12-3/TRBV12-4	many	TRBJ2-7	TGTGCCAGCAGTTTACAGCATGGGGGGTACGAGCAGTACTTC	CASSLQHGGYEQYF
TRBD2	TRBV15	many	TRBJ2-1	TGTGCCACCAGCTTCGGGGGGGCTGGCGATGAGCAGTTCTTC	CATSFGGAGDEQFF
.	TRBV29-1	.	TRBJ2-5	TGCAGCGTTTCGACAGGCGCCCCAGAGACCCAGTACTTC	CSVSTGAPETQYF
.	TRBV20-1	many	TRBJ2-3	TGCAGTGCTAGGGCCCATCCAGGGGATGGCACAGATACGCAGTATTTT	CSARAHPGDGTDTQYF
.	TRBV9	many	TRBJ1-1	TGTGCCAGCAGCCCCCGGGGGGACACTGAAGCTTTCTTT	CASSPRGDTEAFF
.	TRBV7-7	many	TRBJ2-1	TGTGCCAGCAGCCAAACCGGGACGGACAATGAGCAGTTCTTC	CASSQTGTDNEQFF
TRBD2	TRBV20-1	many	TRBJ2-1	TGCAGTGCCCAGACTAGCGGGGGGCTAAATGAGCAGTTCTTC	CSAQTSGGLNEQFF
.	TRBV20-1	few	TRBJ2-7	TGCAGTGCTAGAGATCAGGCATCCTACGAGCAGTACTTC	CSARDQASYEQYF
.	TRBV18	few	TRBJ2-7	TGTGCCAGCTCACGTCCCGGCAGATCCTACGAGCAGTACTTC	CASSRPGRSYEQYF
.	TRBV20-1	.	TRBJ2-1	TGCAGTGCCAATGGTCGAACTAGACTCAATGAGCAGTTCTTC	CSANGRTRLNEQFF
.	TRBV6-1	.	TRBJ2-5	TGTGCCAGCAGCCCCAGAGAGTACCAAGAGACCCAGTACTTC	CASSPREYQETQYF
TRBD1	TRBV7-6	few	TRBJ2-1	TGTGCCAGCAGCCAGGGGGGACAGGGGAGTGAGCAGTTCTTC	CASSQGGQGSEQFF
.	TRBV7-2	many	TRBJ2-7	TGTGCCAGCAGCTTAGATATTAGGCTCGAGATGTACTTC	CASSLDIRLEMYF
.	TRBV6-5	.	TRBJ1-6	TGTGCCAGCAGTTCAACAGGGAACCCTAATTCACCCCTCCACTTT	CASSSTGNPNSPLHF
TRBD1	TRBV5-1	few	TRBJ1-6	TGCGCCAGCAGCTCGGGACAGGGCAGGTCACCCCTCCACTTT	CASSSGQGRSPLHF
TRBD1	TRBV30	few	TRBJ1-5	TGTGCCTGGAGAAGACAGGGGGAACAGCCCCAGCATTTT	CAWRRQGEQPQHF
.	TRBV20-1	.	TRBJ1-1	TGCAGTGCTAGAGCCAGGGGTGATATCATGAACACTGAAGCTTTCTTT	CSARARGDIMNTEAFF
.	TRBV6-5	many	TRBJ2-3	TGTGCCAGCAGAACCGAAGATACGCAGTATTTT	CASRTEDTQYF
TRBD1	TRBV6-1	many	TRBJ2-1	TGTGCCAGCAGGCGTGCCGGGACAGTTGTAAACTCCTACAATGAGCAGTTCTTC	CASRRAGTVVNSYNEQFF